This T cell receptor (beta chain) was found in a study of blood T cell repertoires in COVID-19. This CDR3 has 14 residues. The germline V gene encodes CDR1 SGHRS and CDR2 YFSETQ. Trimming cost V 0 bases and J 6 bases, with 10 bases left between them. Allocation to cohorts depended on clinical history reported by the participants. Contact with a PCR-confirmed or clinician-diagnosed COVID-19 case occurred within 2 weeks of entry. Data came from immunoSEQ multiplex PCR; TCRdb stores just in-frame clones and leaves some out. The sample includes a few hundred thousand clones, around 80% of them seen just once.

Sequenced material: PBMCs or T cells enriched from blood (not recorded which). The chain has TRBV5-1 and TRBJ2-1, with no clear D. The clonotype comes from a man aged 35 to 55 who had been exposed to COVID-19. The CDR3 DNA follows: TGCGCCAGCAGCTTGGGGCACCAACGCAATGAGCAGTTCTTC. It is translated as CASSLGHQRNEQFF. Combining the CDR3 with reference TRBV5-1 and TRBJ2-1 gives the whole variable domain KAGVTQTPRYLIKTRGQQVTLSCSPISGHRSVSWYQQTPGQGLQFLFEYFSETQRNKGNFPGRFSGRQFSNSRSEMNVSTLELGDSALYLCASSLGHQRNEQFFGPGTRLTVL.